This TCR beta chain was retrieved from a study of T cells in Graves' hyperthyroidism and ophthalmopathy. Study details: Peripheral blood was acquired at first diagnosis, ahead of any therapy whatsoever.

The CDR3 runs to 11 residues. With 4 bases clipped from V and 11 bases from J, the junction kept 1 base outside the gene matches. The germline V gene encodes CDR1 SEHNR and CDR2 FQNEAQ (reference sequence). The study enrolled patients aged 18 to 65 with newly diagnosed hyperthyroidism of under 2 months' duration. Clinical symptoms, serum thyroxine and TRAb, thyroid ultrasound and orbital computed tomography were used for the diagnoses. The investigators amplified TCR beta CDR3 regions from RNA transcripts. With the HTBI primer set, the TCR CDR3 went through a first round of RT-PCR. Using its own MiXCR run on the multiplex PCR reads, TCRdb lists one record per CDR3 protein. The table shows 350,000 or so distinct CDR3 sequences, with about 21% occurring only once. Many counts were recorded for this clonotype.

This clonotype originated in a woman aged 50 to 60 with Graves' hyperthyroidism. The sequenced sample was blood. V gene TRBV7-9 combines with J gene TRBJ1-1; 10 bases fit TRBD1. CDR3 nucleotides: TGTGCCAGCAGCTCGGACAGGGGGGCTTTCTTT. The encoded protein is CASSSDRGAFF.